This TCR beta chain appears in the sequencing data of a study of blood T cell repertoires in COVID-19. Sequenced by immunoSEQ multiplex PCR; TCRdb stores in-frame clones only, minus some. Among tens of thousands of clones listed, more than 85% were seen once. Sequencing was performed on peripheral blood. This TCR was sampled from a human donor with active COVID-19. The donor label of this sample is uncertain.

CDR3 sequence: CASSETRANTEAFF. CDR3 DNA sequence: TGTGCCAGCAGCGAGACGAGGGCGAACACTGAAGCTTTCTTT. This chain connects TRBV6-5 to TRBJ1-1; D not resolved. The CDR3 consists of 14 residues. Germline values: CDR1 MNHEY, CDR2 SVGAGI. Deletions cut 6 bases from V and 1 base from J, with 12 bases between.